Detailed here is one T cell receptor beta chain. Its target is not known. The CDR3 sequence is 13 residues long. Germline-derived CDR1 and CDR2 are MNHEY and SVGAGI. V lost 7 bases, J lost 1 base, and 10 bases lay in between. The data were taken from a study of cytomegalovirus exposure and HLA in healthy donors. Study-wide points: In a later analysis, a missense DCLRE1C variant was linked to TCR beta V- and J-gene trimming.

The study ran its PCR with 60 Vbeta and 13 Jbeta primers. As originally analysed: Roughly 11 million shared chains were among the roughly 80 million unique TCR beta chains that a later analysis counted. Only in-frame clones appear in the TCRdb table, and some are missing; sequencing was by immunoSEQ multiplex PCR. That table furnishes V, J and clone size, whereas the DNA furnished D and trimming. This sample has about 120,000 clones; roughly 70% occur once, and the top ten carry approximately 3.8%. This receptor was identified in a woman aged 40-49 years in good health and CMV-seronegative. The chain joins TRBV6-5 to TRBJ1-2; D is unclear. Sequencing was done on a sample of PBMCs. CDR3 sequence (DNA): TGTGCCAGCATCGGGGAGAATAACTATGGCTACACCTTC. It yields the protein CASIGENNYGYTF.